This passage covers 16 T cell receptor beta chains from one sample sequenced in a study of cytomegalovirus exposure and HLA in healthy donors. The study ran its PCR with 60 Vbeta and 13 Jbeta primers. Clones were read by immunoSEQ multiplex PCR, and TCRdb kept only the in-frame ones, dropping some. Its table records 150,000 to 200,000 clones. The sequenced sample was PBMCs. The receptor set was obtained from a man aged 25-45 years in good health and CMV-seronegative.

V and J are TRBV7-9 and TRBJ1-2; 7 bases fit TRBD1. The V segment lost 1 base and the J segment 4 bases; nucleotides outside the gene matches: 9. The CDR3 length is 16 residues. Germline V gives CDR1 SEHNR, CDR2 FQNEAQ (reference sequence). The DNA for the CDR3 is TGTGCCAGCAGCTTAGAGGGGGCAGAGGGGAGCTATGGCTACACCTTC. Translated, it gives CASSLEGAEGSYGYTF.

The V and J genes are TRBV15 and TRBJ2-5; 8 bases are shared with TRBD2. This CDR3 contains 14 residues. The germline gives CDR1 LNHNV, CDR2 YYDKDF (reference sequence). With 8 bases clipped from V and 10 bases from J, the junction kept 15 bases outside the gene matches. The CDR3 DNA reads TGTGCCACCGGAAAAGGGACTAGTCAGAGGGACCAGTACTTC. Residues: CATGKGTSQRDQYF.

The CDR3 region is CASSINNGYTF. The DNA of the CDR3 is TGTGCCAGTAGTATAAATAATGGCTACACCTTC. This chain connects TRBV19 to TRBJ1-2, with D unresolved. CDR1 and CDR2 from the germline V gene are LNHDA and SQIVND (reference sequence). Trimming stripped 2 bases from V and 6 bases from J, with 4 bases between. The CDR3 runs to 11 residues.

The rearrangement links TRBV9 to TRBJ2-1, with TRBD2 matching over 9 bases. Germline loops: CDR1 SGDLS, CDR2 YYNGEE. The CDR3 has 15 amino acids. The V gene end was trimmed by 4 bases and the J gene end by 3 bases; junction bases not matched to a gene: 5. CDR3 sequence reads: CASSPGLASYNEQFF. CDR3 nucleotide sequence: TGTGCCAGCAGCCCCGGACTAGCGAGCTACAATGAGCAGTTCTTC.

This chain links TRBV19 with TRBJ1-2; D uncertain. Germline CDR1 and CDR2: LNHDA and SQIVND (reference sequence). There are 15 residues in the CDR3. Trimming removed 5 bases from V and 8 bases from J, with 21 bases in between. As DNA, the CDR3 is TGTGCCAGTAGTTACCTAGAGGCGAGGGCGGGAGGCTACACCTTC. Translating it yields CASSYLEARAGGYTF.

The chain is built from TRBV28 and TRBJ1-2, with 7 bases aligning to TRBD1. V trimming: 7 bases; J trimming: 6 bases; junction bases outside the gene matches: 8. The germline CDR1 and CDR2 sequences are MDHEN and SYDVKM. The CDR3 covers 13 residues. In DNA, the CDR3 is TGTGCCAGCACCTTGACAGGGAGCCATGGCTACACCTTC. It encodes CASTLTGSHGYTF.

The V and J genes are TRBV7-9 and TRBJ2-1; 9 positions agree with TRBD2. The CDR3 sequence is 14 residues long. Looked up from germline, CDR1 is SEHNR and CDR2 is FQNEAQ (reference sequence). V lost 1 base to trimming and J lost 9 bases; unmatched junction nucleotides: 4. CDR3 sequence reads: CASSLVLAGTEQFF. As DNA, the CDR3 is TGTGCCAGCAGCTTAGTACTAGCGGGCACTGAGCAGTTCTTC.

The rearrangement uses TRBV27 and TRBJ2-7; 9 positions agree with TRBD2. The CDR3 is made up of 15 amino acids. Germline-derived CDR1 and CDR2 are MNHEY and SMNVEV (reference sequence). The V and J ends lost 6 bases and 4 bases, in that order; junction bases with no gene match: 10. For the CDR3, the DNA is TGTGCCAGCAGAACTGCCGGGACTAGCATATACGAGCAGTACTTC. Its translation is CASRTAGTSIYEQYF.

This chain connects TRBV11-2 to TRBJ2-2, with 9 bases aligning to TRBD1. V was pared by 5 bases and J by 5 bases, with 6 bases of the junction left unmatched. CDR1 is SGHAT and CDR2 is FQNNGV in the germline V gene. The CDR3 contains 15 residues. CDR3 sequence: CASSPLGQGTGELFF. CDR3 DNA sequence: TGTGCCAGCAGCCCCTTGGGACAGGGAACCGGGGAGCTGTTTTTT.

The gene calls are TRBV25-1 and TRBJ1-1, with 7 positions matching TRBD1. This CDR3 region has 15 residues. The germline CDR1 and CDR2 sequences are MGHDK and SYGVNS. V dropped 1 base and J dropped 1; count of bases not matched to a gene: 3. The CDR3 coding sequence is TGTGCCAGCAGTGAATCAGGGGGAACGAACACTGAAGCTTTCTTT. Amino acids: CASSESGGTNTEAFF.

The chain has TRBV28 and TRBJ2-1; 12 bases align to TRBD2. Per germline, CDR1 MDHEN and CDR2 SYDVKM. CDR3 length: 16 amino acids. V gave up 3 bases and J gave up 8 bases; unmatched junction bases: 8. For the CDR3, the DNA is TGTGCCAGCAGTTTTCTAGCGGGAGGGCCAGACCATGAGCAGTTCTTC. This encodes CASSFLAGGPDHEQFF.

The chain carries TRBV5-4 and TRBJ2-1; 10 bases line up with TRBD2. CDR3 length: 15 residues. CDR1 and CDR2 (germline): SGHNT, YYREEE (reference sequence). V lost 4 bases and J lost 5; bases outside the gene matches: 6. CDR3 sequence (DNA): TGTGCCAGCAGCCCGGGACTAGCGATCCACAATGAGCAGTTCTTC. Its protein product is CASSPGLAIHNEQFF.

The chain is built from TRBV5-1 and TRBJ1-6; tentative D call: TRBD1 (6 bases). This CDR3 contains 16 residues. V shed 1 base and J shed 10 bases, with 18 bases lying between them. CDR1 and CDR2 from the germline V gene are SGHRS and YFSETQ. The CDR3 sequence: CASSLFPERGWSPLHF. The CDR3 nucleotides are TGCGCCAGCAGCTTGTTCCCCGAAAGGGGGTGGTCACCCCTCCACTTT.

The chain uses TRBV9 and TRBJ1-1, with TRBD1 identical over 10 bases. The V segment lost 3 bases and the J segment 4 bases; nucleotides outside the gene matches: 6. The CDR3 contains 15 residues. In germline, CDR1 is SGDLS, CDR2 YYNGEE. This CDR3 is CASSEGQGTITEAFF. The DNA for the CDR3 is TGTGCCAGCAGCGAGGGACAGGGGACCATCACTGAAGCTTTCTTT.

The CDR3 DNA reads as TGCGCCAGCAGCCTCGGACAGGGGGTTTCCGAGCAGTACTTC. Its translation is CASSLGQGVSEQYF. This chain connects TRBV5-1 to TRBJ2-7; 10 nucleotides match TRBD1. With 4 bases clipped from V and 6 bases from J, the junction kept 7 bases outside the gene matches. This CDR3 is 14 amino acids long. Germline V gene sequence: CDR1 SGHRS, CDR2 YFSETQ.

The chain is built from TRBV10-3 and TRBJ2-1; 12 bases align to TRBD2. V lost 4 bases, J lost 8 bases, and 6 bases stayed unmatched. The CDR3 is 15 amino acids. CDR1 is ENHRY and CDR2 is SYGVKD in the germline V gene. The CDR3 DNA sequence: TGTGCCATCAGTGGTCTAGCGGGGGGGCGGGATGAGCAGTTCTTC. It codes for CAISGLAGGRDEQFF.